These 19 T cell receptor beta chains originate from one sample sequenced in a study of T cells in Graves' hyperthyroidism and ophthalmopathy. Amplification of TCR beta CDR3 regions was performed using RNA transcripts as template. The HTBI primer set drove a first-round RT-PCR of the TCR CDR3. MiXCR was run by TCRdb on the multiplex PCR reads, yielding one entry per CDR3 protein. This repertoire shows over 400,000 distinct CDR3 sequences, approximately 23% found once; its top ten account for approximately 49%. The sequencing input was blood. These receptors were obtained from a woman in her 70s with Graves' ophthalmopathy.

This clonotype occurred a few times. The rearrangement uses TRBV29-1 and TRBJ2-1; D gene uncertain. The CDR3 consists of 12 residues. The germline CDR1 and CDR2 sequences are SQVTM and ANQGSEA. With 7 bases removed from V and 4 bases from J, the gap between germline ends came to 11 bases. The CDR3 DNA follows: TGCAGCGCCCAGACTCAATACAATGAGCAGTTCTTC. Amino acids: CSAQTQYNEQFF.

This clonotype was found many times. The rearrangement joins TRBV2 to TRBJ1-2, with D perhaps matching TRBD1 (5 bases). Germline V gives CDR1 SNHLY, CDR2 FYNNEI. The CDR3 loop spans 16 amino acids. With 2 bases removed from V and 6 bases from J, the gap between germline ends came to 19 bases. The CDR3 reads CASSEWRVGGGDGYTF. Here the CDR3 DNA reads TGTGCCAGCAGTGAATGGCGGGTTGGCGGAGGGGATGGCTACACCTTC.

Ten or more counts support this clonotype. This chain joins TRBV6-2 or TRBV6-3 and TRBJ1-2, with D unresolved. This CDR3 spans 13 amino acids. The germline V and J ends were trimmed by 4 bases and 2 bases, with 8 bases remaining between them. The germline V gene has CDR1 MNHEY and CDR2 SVGEGT. CDR3 in DNA: TGTGCCAGCAGTTTATGGAGCAACTATGGCTACACCTTC. As protein: CASSLWSNYGYTF.

In nucleotides, the CDR3 is TGTGCCAGCAGCTTAGTTAGCGGGAGAGACAATGAGCAGTTCTTC. Protein: CASSLVSGRDNEQFF. J is TRBJ2-1 and V is TRBV7-9, with 9 bases matching TRBD2. Germline V CDR1 and CDR2: SEHNR, FQNEAQ (reference sequence). The CDR3 extends over 15 amino acids. J gave up 5 bases and V 1 base, and 3 bases lay outside the gene matches. Variable domain in full (rest from reference TRBV7-9 and TRBJ2-1): DTGVSQNPRHKITKRGQNVTFRCDPISEHNRLYWYRQTLGQGPEFLTYFQNEAQLEKSRLLSDRFSAERPKGSFSTLEIQRTEQGDSAMYLCASSLVSGRDNEQFFGPGTRLTVL.

Many counts were recorded for this clonotype. The CDR3 reads CASSLRGQETQYF. The CDR3, as DNA: TGTGCCAGCAGCCTCAGGGGACAAGAGACCCAGTACTTC. The chain combines TRBV13 with TRBJ2-5; tentative D call: TRBD1 (6 bases). The CDR3 contains 13 residues. The V and J ends lost 5 bases and 2 bases respectively, with 9 bases between them. CDR1 and CDR2 (germline): PRHDT, FYEKMQ (reference sequence).

The rearrangement uses TRBV20-1 and TRBJ2-7, with 9 bases matching TRBD1. V was pared by 5 bases and J by 1 base, with 6 bases of the junction left unmatched. The CDR3 runs 14 residues. Looked up from germline, CDR1 is DFQATT and CDR2 is SNEGSKA (reference sequence). The CDR3 reads CSAGQGRNSYEQYF. CDR3 DNA: TGCAGTGCTGGACAGGGGCGAAATTCCTACGAGCAGTACTTC.

The chain couples TRBV2 to TRBJ2-7, with 9 bases lining up with TRBD1. The CDR3 consists of 15 residues. J gave up 1 base and V 5 bases, and 6 bases lay outside the gene matches. The germline gives CDR1 SNHLY, CDR2 FYNNEI. The CDR3 is CASSWGTGISYEQYF. The CDR3 DNA reads as TGTGCCAGCAGTTGGGGGACAGGGATATCCTACGAGCAGTACTTC.

This clonotype was picked up many times. V is TRBV12-3 or TRBV12-4 and J is TRBJ2-1; 9 nucleotides match TRBD2. This CDR3 comprises 14 residues. Trimming at V came to 3 bases and at J to 7 bases, leaving 4 bases not matched to a gene. This CDR3 reads CASSFRLAGNEQFF. The CDR3 coding sequence is TGTGCCAGCAGTTTCAGGCTAGCGGGAAATGAGCAGTTCTTC.

This clonotype was observed a few times. The CDR3 DNA follows: TGCGCCAGCAGCCTCAATGATCCGGGACTACTGAATGAAAAACTGTTTTTT. Translation gives CASSLNDPGLLNEKLFF. This chain joins TRBV5-1 and TRBJ1-4; possibly TRBD1 for D (5 bases). Germline V gene data show CDR1 as SGHRS and CDR2 as YFSETQ. The CDR3 is 17 amino acids. Trimming took off 4 bases at V and 5 bases at J, with 21 bases between the two ends.

This chain joins TRBV7-9 and TRBJ1-3, with D possibly matching TRBD1 (6 bases). The ends were cut back, 10 bases at V and 2 bases at J, with 12 bases in the middle. Germline assignment: CDR1 SEHNR and CDR2 FQNEAQ (reference sequence). This CDR3 region has 13 residues. Written as DNA, the CDR3 is TGTGCCATCACAGGGAGGGCTGGAAACACCATATATTTT. Translated: CAITGRAGNTIYF. The full variable domain, with the rest looked up from reference TRBV7-9 and TRBJ1-3, is DTGVSQNPRHKITKRGQNVTFRCDPISEHNRLYWYRQTLGQGPEFLTYFQNEAQLEKSRLLSDRFSAERPKGSFSTLEIQRTEQGDSAMYLCAITGRAGNTIYFGEGSWLTVV.

This clonotype was picked up a small number of times. The chain recombines TRBV7-2 with TRBJ1-5; maybe TRBD1 (5 bases). The V and J ends lost 1 base and 1 base respectively, with 17 bases between them. There are 18 residues in the CDR3. Per the germline V gene, CDR1 is SGHTA and CDR2 is FQGNSA. The CDR3, as DNA: TGTGCCAGCAGCTTAGAGCGGGGGGGGACTGGAAGCAATCAGCCCCAGCATTTT. Translation: CASSLERGGTGSNQPQHF.

For the CDR3, the DNA is TGTGCCAGCAGTTCCGGCCTTCCGTCCGACGAGCAGTACTTC. This gives the protein CASSSGLPSDEQYF. The chain carries TRBV7-3 and TRBJ2-7, with D hard to call. Deletions cut 6 bases from V and 5 bases from J, with 17 bases between. Germline CDR1 reads SGHTA; CDR2 reads FQGTGA. The CDR3 consists of 14 residues.

Many counts were recorded for this clonotype. The gene calls are TRBV28 and TRBJ2-7; 10 positions agree with TRBD1. V trimming: 3 bases; J trimming: 5 bases; junction bases outside the gene matches: 7. Per the germline V gene, CDR1 is MDHEN and CDR2 is SYDVKM. The CDR3 contains 15 residues. The chain's CDR3 is CASSFRQGAKHEQYF. The CDR3 DNA sequence: TGTGCCAGCAGTTTCCGACAGGGGGCAAAGCACGAGCAGTACTTC.

The chain joins TRBV5-1 to TRBJ2-2; TRBD2 agrees at 8 bases. The CDR3 is made up of 15 amino acids. After removal of 4 bases from V and 2 bases from J, the junction contained 4 bases not matched to a gene. Per germline, CDR1 SGHRS and CDR2 YFSETQ. CDR3 coding DNA: TGCGCCAGCAGCCGACTAGCGACCAACACCGGGGAGCTGTTTTTT. Its translation: CASSRLATNTGELFF.

The rearrangement links TRBV11-3 to TRBJ2-1, with 7 bases matching TRBD1. Looked up from germline, CDR1 is SGHNT and CDR2 is YENEEA. The CDR3 is 15 residues long. Trimming cost V 1 base and J 3 bases; bases outside gene matches: 3. CDR3 nucleotides: TGTGCCAGCAGCTTAGGACAGGGAGACTACAATGAGCAGTTCTTC. Protein product: CASSLGQGDYNEQFF.

This clonotype was detected ten times or more. The chain combines TRBV2 with TRBJ2-3, with no clear D. V lost 3 bases, J lost 3 bases, and 4 bases lay in between. Looked up from germline, CDR1 is SNHLY and CDR2 is FYNNEI. This CDR3 is 12 amino acids long. The CDR3 loop reads CASSETTDTQYF. The CDR3 nucleotides are TGTGCCAGCAGTGAGACGACAGATACGCAGTATTTT.

This clonotype was seen ten or more times. This rearrangement joins TRBV12-3 or TRBV12-4 to TRBJ2-5; D perhaps matches TRBD1 (6 bases). This CDR3 contains 15 residues. Trimming shortened V by 7 bases and J by 5 bases, and 20 bases separated the two germline ends. The CDR3 loop reads CASTPAWGQAETQYF. The CDR3 nucleotides are TGTGCCAGCACCCCCGCGTGGGGGCAGGCGGAGACCCAGTACTTC.

There are many counts of this clonotype. The DNA for the CDR3 is TGTGCCAGCAGTATCGGACTAGCGGGAGTTACGCAGTATTTT. Residues: CASSIGLAGVTQYF. V is TRBV28 and J is TRBJ2-3, with TRBD2 matching over 13 bases. Germline V gene data show CDR1 as MDHEN and CDR2 as SYDVKM. The CDR3 runs 14 residues. Trimming took 5 bases from V and 8 from J; bases not matched to a gene: 4.

This sequence joins TRBV13 and TRBJ2-7; 13 nucleotides align to TRBD2. The CDR3 is 17 residues long. J was trimmed by 1 base and V by 4 bases; bases with no gene match: 7. CDR1 is PRHDT and CDR2 is FYEKMQ in the germline V gene (reference sequence). The CDR3 sequence: CASSSSGLAGFSYEQYF. Written as DNA, the CDR3 is TGTGCCAGCAGCTCCTCGGGACTAGCGGGGTTTTCCTACGAGCAGTACTTC.